Below are 23 T cell receptor beta chains sequenced from a single sample in a study of shared clonotypes between healthy human individuals. Assay: immunoSEQ multiplex PCR; the TCRdb copy retains only in-frame clones and omits some. The sample records around 2.3 million clones, around 95% being singletons. The sample consisted of naive CD4+ T cells sorted from blood. Noted subset: CD45RA+ positively selected. The receptors derive from a man aged 18 to 30 in good health.

In regard to this clone: Other DNA sequences of this sample code for an identical CDR3. The rearrangement uses TRBV6-1 and TRBJ2-7, with a possible D match to TRBD2 (6 bases). CDR3 length: 14 residues. Trimming removed 0 bases from V and 0 bases from J, with 6 bases in between. CDR1 and CDR2 (germline): MNHNS, SASEGT. The CDR3 here is CASSEARGSYEQYF. As DNA, the CDR3 is TGTGCCAGCAGTGAAGCGCGGGGCTCCTACGAGCAGTACTTC.

A single count supports this clone. Other DNA sequences in this sample translate to the same CDR3. The J gene is TRBJ1-1, the V gene TRBV19; TRBD1 matches 8 bases. CDR1 and CDR2 (germline): LNHDA, SQIVND (reference sequence). The CDR3 contains 14 residues. V lost 3 bases to trimming and J lost 4 bases; unmatched junction nucleotides: 4. CDR3 protein: CASSITGGGTEAFF. CDR3 DNA sequence: TGTGCCAGTAGTATTACAGGGGGAGGCACTGAAGCTTTCTTT.

The chain combines TRBV30 with TRBJ1-4, with D unclear. Germline CDR1 and CDR2: GTSNPN and SVGIG (reference sequence). This CDR3 contains 15 residues. V was trimmed by 3 bases and J by 5 bases, leaving 16 bases between them. The CDR3 DNA reads TGTGCCTGGAGGGGTCGAATCTTAACAAATGAAAAACTGTTTTTT. Translation gives CAWRGRILTNEKLFF.

The chain has TRBV6-5 and TRBJ1-2, with a tentative D call TRBD1 (5 bases). Germline loops: CDR1 MNHEY, CDR2 SVGAGI. Deletions cut 2 bases from V and 6 bases from J, with 13 bases between. The CDR3 is 14 residues long. The CDR3 protein is CASSYQGGLNGYTF. In DNA, the CDR3 is TGTGCCAGCAGTTACCAGGGAGGGTTGAATGGCTACACCTTC.

This clone was observed once. The CDR3 here is CASSVGASDWNEQFF. The CDR3, as DNA: TGTGCCAGCAGCGTAGGAGCCTCTGATTGGAATGAGCAGTTCTTC. This chain links TRBV9 with TRBJ2-1; D gene uncertain. From germline, CDR1 is SGDLS and CDR2 YYNGEE. The CDR3 is made up of 15 amino acids. Trimming shortened V by 0 bases and J by 7 bases, and 14 bases separated the two germline ends.

The V gene is TRBV2, the J gene TRBJ1-6; unclear D gene. The CDR3 consists of 14 residues. In germline, CDR1 is SNHLY, CDR2 FYNNEI. V gave up 7 bases and J gave up 13 bases, with 20 bases separating them. The CDR3 spells CASILPGRVGPLHF. CDR3 in DNA: TGTGCCAGCATCCTCCCGGGAAGGGTGGGTCCCCTCCACTTT.

A single count supports this clone. The chain recombines TRBV2 with TRBJ1-4; D possibly corresponds to TRBD1 (5 bases). The CDR3 extends over 14 amino acids. Trimming pared 3 bases from V and 5 bases from J, leaving 10 bases between. Germline V gene data show CDR1 as SNHLY and CDR2 as FYNNEI. The CDR3 sequence is CASSEGGSNEKLFF. The CDR3 coding sequence is TGTGCCAGCAGTGAGGGGGGGTCGAATGAAAAACTGTTTTTT.

Here the CDR3 reads CASKVDNVRNTEAFF. The CDR3, as DNA: TGTGCCAGCAAGGTTGATAATGTGAGAAACACTGAAGCTTTCTTT. The chain recombines TRBV6-1 with TRBJ1-1; D is unclear. Trimming took 7 bases from V and 2 from J, leaving 17 bases between them. Per germline, CDR1 MNHNS and CDR2 SASEGT. CDR3 length equals 15 residues.

This chain connects TRBV7-6 to TRBJ2-3, with 13 positions matching TRBD2. CDR3 size: 16 residues. Germline assignment: CDR1 SGHVS and CDR2 FNYEAQ. The junction had 8 bases not matched to a gene; V was cut back by 5 bases and J by 6 bases. The CDR3 reads CASSKRTSGRADTQYF. CDR3 DNA: TGTGCCAGCAGCAAAAGGACTAGCGGGAGAGCCGATACGCAGTATTTT.

The J gene is TRBJ2-2, the V gene TRBV7-2, with 8 bases identical to TRBD1. Germline trimming cut 6 bases from V and 0 bases from J; bases unmatched to any gene: 12. Germline values: CDR1 SGHTA, CDR2 FQGNSA. This CDR3 is 18 amino acids long. CDR3 sequence (DNA): TGTGCCAGCAGTCCCGGGACAGGTTTATTTACGAACACCGGGGAGCTGTTTTTT. This translates into CASSPGTGLFTNTGELFF.

The chain links TRBV6-5 to TRBJ2-1; 11 nucleotides agree with TRBD2. The germline CDR1 and CDR2 sequences are MNHEY and SVGAGI. This CDR3 contains 15 residues. Losses at the gene ends were 6 bases for V and 9 bases for J; bases not matched to a gene: 10. Here the CDR3 reads CASRTIAGGMSEQFF. In DNA form, the CDR3 reads TGTGCCAGCAGGACAATAGCGGGGGGGATGAGTGAGCAGTTCTTC.

This clone was observed a single time. This chain joins TRBV9 and TRBJ2-1; 10 positions agree with TRBD2. Per germline, CDR1 SGDLS and CDR2 YYNGEE. With V trimmed by 6 bases and J by 6 bases, 3 bases remained unmatched. This CDR3 spans 13 amino acids. CDR3 in amino acids: CASKREGLNEQFF. CDR3 sequence (DNA): TGTGCCAGCAAGCGGGAGGGCCTCAATGAGCAGTTCTTC.

The chain's CDR3 is CASSARDSEQFF. CDR3 in DNA: TGTGCCAGCAGCGCCCGGGACTCTGAGCAGTTCTTC. The V call is TRBV11-3, the J call TRBJ2-1; D might be TRBD2 (6 bases). The V and J ends lost 5 bases and 9 bases respectively, with 11 bases between them. CDR3 length equals 12 residues. Germline V CDR1 and CDR2: SGHNT, YENEEA.

The chain joins TRBV19 to TRBJ2-4; D possibly corresponds to TRBD2 (6 bases). V lost 6 bases, J lost 2 bases, and 14 bases lay in between. CDR1 is LNHDA, CDR2 SQIVND, per germline (reference sequence). This CDR3 is 15 amino acids long. CDR3 sequence (DNA): TGTGCCAGTAGAAATACGGGACTCACCAAAAACATTCAGTACTTC. It is translated as CASRNTGLTKNIQYF.

The V and J genes are TRBV7-6 and TRBJ1-4; 8 bases map to TRBD1. V trimming: 5 bases; J trimming: 12 bases; junction bases outside the gene matches: 11. Germline V gene sequence: CDR1 SGHVS, CDR2 FNYEAQ. This CDR3 has 14 residues. CDR3 sequence reads: CASSPQVLQGELFF. CDR3 DNA sequence: TGTGCCAGCAGCCCCCAGGTTTTACAGGGGGAACTGTTTTTT.

The chain employs TRBV6-5 and TRBJ2-5, with D possibly being TRBD1 or TRBD2 (6 bases each). V gave up 7 bases and J gave up 7 bases, with 16 bases separating them. The CDR3 spans 13 residues. Germline V gives CDR1 MNHEY, CDR2 SVGAGI. The CDR3 sequence is CASTWGAQGTQYF. CDR3 bases: TGTGCCAGCACGTGGGGGGCTCAGGGGACCCAGTACTTC.

The V call is TRBV7-6, the J call TRBJ2-5; unclear D gene. CDR1 SGHVS and CDR2 FNYEAQ come from the germline V gene. This CDR3 spans 14 amino acids. The ends were cut back, 5 bases at V and 3 bases at J, with 13 bases in the middle. CDR3 sequence (DNA): TGTGCCAGCAGCCAAGGCCGGCGCGAAGAGACCCAGTACTTC. It codes for CASSQGRREETQYF. Filled out from reference TRBV7-6 and TRBJ2-5, the complete variable domain reads GAGVSQSPRYKVTKRGQDVALRCDPISGHVSLYWYRQALGQGPEFLTYFNYEAQQDKSGLPNDRFSAERPEGSISTLTIQRTEQRDSAMYRCASSQGRREETQYFGPGTRLLVL.

The J gene is TRBJ2-5, the V gene TRBV2, with 8 bases identical to TRBD2. With 3 bases clipped from V and 5 bases from J, the junction kept 5 bases outside the gene matches. Germline CDR1 SNHLY, CDR2 FYNNEI. The CDR3 is made up of 14 amino acids. The CDR3 nucleotides are TGTGCCAGCAGTGATAGGACTAGCTTTGAGACCCAGTACTTC. Protein product: CASSDRTSFETQYF.

This clone was seen a single time. The V call is TRBV10-3, the J call TRBJ1-1, with a tentative D call TRBD1 (6 bases). Trimming removed 0 bases from V and 4 bases from J, with 9 bases in between. This CDR3 contains 14 residues. Looked up from germline, CDR1 is ENHRY and CDR2 is SYGVKD. The CDR3 coding sequence is TGTGCCATCAGTGAGTCCCAGGGGCGCACTGAAGCTTTCTTT. Protein sequence: CAISESQGRTEAFF.

The gene calls are TRBV5-1 and TRBJ2-3; D possibly matches TRBD1 or TRBD2 (6 bases each). Germline V CDR1 and CDR2: SGHRS, YFSETQ. The CDR3 extends over 14 amino acids. V lost 6 bases to trimming and J lost 4 bases, with 15 bases between them. CDR3 bases: TGCGCCAGCACCAGACTAGGGGGATCAGATACGCAGTATTTT. Residues: CASTRLGGSDTQYF.

The rearrangement links TRBV7-2 to TRBJ2-1; 16 bases map to TRBD2. The CDR3 has 18 amino acids. CDR1 is SGHTA, CDR2 FQGNSA, per germline. With V trimmed by 4 bases and J by 2 bases, 5 bases remained unmatched. The DNA of the CDR3 is TGTGCCAGCAGCTCTCCGGGACTAGCGGGAGGGCCCTACAATGAGCAGTTCTTC. This sequence encodes CASSSPGLAGGPYNEQFF.

The V and J genes are TRBV10-3 and TRBJ1-3; no firm D call. Germline CDR1 reads ENHRY; CDR2 reads SYGVKD. The CDR3 is 12 residues long. V was clipped by 0 bases and J by 8 bases, with 5 bases between them. The CDR3 DNA is TGTGCCATCAGTGAGTCTCTGGACACCATATATTTT. Translation gives CAISESLDTIYF.

In the case of this clone: The sample holds other DNA sequences that translate to the same CDR3. The V call is TRBV4-3, the J call TRBJ1-1, with D unresolved. The germline V and J ends were trimmed by 1 base and 1 base, with 7 bases remaining between them. Germline CDR1 reads LGHNA; CDR2 reads YSLEER. The length of the CDR3 is 14 residues. The CDR3 DNA reads TGCGCCAGCAGCCAAGGAAGGGAGAACACTGAAGCTTTCTTT. Its protein product is CASSQGRENTEAFF.